This TCR beta chain was identified in a study of response to subunit inactivated influenza vaccine. General study points: With each seasonal influenza vaccination, the authors suggested, few new T cells are recruited.

TCRdb used MiXCR to reprocess the RT-PCR reads, holding one entry per CDR3 protein. This table has about 780,000 distinct CDR3 sequences, about a fifth appearing once. A note on this clonotype: Its antigen is not identified.

V was trimmed by 6 bases and J by 7 bases, leaving 13 bases between them. The CDR3 loop spans 14 amino acids. The sequenced sample was PBMCs from blood, obtained roughly 5 days after vaccination. The origin of this receptor is a man in his fifties who received an inactivated influenza vaccine. This chain joins TRBV12-3 or TRBV12-4 and TRBJ1-6; weak D call: TRBD1 (5 bases). CDR3 sequence reads: CASREGQKNSPLHF. The CDR3 DNA reads as TGTGCCAGCAGGGAGGGGCAGAAGAATTCACCCCTCCACTTT.